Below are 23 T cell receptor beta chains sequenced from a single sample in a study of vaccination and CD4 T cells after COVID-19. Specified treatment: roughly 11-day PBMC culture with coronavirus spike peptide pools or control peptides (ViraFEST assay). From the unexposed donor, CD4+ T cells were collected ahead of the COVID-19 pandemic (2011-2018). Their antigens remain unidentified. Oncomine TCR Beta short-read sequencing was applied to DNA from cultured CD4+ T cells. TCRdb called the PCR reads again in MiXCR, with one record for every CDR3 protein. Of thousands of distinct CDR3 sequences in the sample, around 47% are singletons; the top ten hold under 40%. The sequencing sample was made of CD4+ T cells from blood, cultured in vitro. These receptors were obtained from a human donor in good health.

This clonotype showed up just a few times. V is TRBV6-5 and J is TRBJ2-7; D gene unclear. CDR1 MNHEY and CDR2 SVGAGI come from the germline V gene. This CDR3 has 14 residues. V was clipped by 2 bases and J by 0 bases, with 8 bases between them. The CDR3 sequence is CASSYDAYSYEQYF. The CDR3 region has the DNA TGTGCCAGCAGTTACGACGCGTACTCCTACGAGCAGTACTTC.

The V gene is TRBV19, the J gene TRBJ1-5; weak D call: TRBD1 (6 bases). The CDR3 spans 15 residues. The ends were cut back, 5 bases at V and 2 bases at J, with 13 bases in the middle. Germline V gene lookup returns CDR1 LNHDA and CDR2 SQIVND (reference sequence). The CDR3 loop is CASSGGAVGNQPQHF. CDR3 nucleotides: TGTGCCAGTAGTGGGGGGGCAGTTGGCAATCAGCCCCAGCATTTT.

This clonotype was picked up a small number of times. CDR3 nucleotide sequence: TGTGCCAGTAGTACCCGCCCTGGACGGGGAATCAATCAGCCCCAGCATTTT. Its translation is CASSTRPGRGINQPQHF. The chain couples TRBV19 to TRBJ1-5; D is undetermined. CDR1 and CDR2 from the germline V gene are LNHDA and SQIVND (reference sequence). This CDR3 spans 17 amino acids. Between the trimmed V and J ends, which lost 4 bases and 3 bases, there was a span of 19 bases.

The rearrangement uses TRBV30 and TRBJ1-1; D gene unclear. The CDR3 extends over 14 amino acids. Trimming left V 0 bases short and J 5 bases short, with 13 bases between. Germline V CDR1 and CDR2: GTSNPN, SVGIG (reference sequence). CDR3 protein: CAWSVPQSRTEAFF. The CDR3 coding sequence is TGTGCCTGGAGTGTACCCCAGTCTCGGACTGAAGCTTTCTTT.

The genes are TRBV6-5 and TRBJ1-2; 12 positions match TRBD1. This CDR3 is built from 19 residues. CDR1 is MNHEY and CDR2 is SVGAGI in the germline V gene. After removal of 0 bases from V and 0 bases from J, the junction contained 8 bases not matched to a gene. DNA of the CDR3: TGTGCCAGCAGTTACTCGATGGGACAGGGGGCCTTATCTAACTATGGCTACACCTTC. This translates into CASSYSMGQGALSNYGYTF.

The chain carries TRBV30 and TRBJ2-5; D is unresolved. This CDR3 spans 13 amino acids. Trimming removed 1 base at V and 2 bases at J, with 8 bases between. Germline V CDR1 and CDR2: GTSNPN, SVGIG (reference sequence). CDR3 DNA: TGTGCCTGGAGTGGACTTTTTCAAGAGACCCAGTACTTC. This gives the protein CAWSGLFQETQYF.

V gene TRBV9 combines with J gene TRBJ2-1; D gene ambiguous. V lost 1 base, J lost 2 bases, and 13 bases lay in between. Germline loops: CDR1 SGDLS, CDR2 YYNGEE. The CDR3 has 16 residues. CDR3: CASSVPQHPPYNEQFF. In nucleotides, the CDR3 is TGTGCCAGCAGCGTACCCCAGCACCCCCCCTACAATGAGCAGTTCTTC.

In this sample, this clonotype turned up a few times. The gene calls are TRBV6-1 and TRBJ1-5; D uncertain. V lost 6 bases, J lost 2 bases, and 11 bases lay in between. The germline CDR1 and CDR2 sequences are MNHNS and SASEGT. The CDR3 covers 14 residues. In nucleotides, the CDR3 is TGTGCCAGCAGCCAGACCTGGGGCAATCAGCCCCAGCATTTT. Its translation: CASSQTWGNQPQHF.

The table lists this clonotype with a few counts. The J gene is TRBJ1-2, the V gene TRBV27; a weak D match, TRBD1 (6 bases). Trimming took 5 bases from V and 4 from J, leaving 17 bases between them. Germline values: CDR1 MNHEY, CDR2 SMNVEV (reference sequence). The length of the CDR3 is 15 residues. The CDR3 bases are TGTGCCAGCAGTCCCGTCCCGACAGGTATCTATGGCTACACCTTC. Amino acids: CASSPVPTGIYGYTF.

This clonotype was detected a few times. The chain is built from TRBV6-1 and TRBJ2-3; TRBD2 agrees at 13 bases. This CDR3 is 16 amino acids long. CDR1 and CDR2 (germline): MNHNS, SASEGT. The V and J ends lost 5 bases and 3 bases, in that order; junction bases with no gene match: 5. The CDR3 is CASSPTSGGLTDTQYF. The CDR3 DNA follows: TGTGCCAGCAGTCCGACTAGCGGGGGGTTGACAGATACGCAGTATTTT.

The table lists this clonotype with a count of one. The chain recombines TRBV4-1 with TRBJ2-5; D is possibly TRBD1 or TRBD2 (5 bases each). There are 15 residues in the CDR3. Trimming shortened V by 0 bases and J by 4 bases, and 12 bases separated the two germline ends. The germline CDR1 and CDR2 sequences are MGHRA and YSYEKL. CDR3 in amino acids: CASSQEPGDGETQYF. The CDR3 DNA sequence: TGCGCCAGCAGCCAAGAACCCGGGGACGGAGAGACCCAGTACTTC.

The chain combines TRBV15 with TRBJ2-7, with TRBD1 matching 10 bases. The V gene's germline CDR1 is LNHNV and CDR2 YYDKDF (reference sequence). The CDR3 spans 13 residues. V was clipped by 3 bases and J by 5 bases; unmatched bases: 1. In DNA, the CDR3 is TGTGCCACCAGCAGGGACAGGGGGGACGAGCAGTACTTC. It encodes CATSRDRGDEQYF.

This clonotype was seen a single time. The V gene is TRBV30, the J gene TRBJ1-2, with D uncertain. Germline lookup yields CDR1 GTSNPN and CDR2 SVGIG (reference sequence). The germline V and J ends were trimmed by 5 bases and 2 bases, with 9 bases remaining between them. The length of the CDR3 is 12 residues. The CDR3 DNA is TGTGCCTGGTTGAGTTTCAACTATGGCTACACCTTC. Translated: CAWLSFNYGYTF. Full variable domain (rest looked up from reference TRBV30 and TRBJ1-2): SQTIHQWPATLVQPVGSPLSLECTVEGTSNPNLYWYRQAAGRGLQLLFYSVGIGQISSEVPQNLSASRPQDRQFILSSKKLLLSDSGFYLCAWLSFNYGYTFGSGTRLTVV.

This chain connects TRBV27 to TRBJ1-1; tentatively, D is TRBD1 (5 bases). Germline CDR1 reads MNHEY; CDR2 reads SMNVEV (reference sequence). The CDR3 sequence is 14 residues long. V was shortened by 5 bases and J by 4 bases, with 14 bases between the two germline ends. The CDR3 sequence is CASSITRGVTEAFF. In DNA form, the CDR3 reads TGTGCCAGCAGTATCACCCGGGGGGTCACTGAAGCTTTCTTT.

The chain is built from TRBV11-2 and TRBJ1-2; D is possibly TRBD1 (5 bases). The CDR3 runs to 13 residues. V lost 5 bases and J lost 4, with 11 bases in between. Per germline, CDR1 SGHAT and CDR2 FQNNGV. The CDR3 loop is CASSPGSSYGYTF. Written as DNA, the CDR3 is TGTGCCAGCAGCCCAGGGAGCAGCTATGGCTACACCTTC.

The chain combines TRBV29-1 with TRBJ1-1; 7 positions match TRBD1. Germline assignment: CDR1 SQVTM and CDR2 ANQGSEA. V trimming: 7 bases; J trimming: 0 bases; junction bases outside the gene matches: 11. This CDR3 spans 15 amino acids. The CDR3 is CSATLGQAMNTEAFF. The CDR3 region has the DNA TGCAGCGCTACCCTAGGACAGGCCATGAACACTGAAGCTTTCTTT.

In DNA, the CDR3 is TGTGCCAGCAGCTTAACACAGCTCAATCAGCCCCAGCATTTT. It codes for CASSLTQLNQPQHF. The V call is TRBV7-2, the J call TRBJ1-5, with no clear D. V was trimmed by 2 bases and J by 3 bases, leaving 8 bases between them. The CDR3 extends over 14 amino acids. CDR1 and CDR2 (germline): SGHTA, FQGNSA.

The CDR3 is CASSPADRNYGYTF. CDR3 DNA sequence: TGTGCCAGCAGCCCAGCTGACAGAAACTATGGCTACACCTTC. The genes are TRBV11-2 and TRBJ1-2; D possibly corresponds to TRBD1 (5 bases). CDR1 SGHAT and CDR2 FQNNGV come from the germline V gene. V was shortened by 5 bases and J by 2 bases, with 12 bases between the two germline ends. The CDR3 is made up of 14 amino acids.

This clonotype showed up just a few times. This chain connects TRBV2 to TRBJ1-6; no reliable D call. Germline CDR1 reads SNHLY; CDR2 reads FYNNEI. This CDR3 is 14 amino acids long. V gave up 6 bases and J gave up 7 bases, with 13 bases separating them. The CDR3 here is CASRAELPNSPLHF. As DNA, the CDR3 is TGTGCCAGCAGGGCGGAGCTACCAAATTCACCCCTCCACTTT.

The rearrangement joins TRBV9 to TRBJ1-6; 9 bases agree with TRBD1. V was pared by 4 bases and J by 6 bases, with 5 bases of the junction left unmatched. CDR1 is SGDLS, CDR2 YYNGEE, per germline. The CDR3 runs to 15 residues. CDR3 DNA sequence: TGTGCCAGCAGCACTAGACAGGGGGGTAATTCACCCCTCCACTTT. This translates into CASSTRQGGNSPLHF.

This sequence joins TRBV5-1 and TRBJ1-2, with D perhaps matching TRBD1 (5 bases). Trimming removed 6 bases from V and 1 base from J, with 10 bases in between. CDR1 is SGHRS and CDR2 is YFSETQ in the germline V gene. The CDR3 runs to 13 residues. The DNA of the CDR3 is TGCGCCAGCACCCGGGACCTTAACTATGGCTACACCTTC. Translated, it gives CASTRDLNYGYTF.

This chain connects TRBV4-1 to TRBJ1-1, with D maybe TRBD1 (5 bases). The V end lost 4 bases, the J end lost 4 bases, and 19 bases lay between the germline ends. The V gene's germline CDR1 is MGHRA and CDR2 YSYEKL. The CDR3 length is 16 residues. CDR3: CASSRMGPPEGTEAFF. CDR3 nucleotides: TGCGCCAGCAGCCGGATGGGACCCCCCGAGGGCACTGAAGCTTTCTTT.

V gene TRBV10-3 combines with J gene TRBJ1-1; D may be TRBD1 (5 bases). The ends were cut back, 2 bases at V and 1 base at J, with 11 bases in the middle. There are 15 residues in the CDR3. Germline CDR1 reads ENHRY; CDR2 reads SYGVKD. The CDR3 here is CAISEPGTQNTEAFF. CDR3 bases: TGTGCCATCAGTGAGCCTGGGACGCAGAACACTGAAGCTTTCTTT.